This T cell receptor (beta chain) was identified during a study of shared clonotypes between healthy human individuals. TCRdb keeps only in-frame clones here, not all; method: immunoSEQ multiplex PCR. The sample contains 550,000 to 750,000 clones, about 91% of which appear only once. Naive-designated CD8 cells lacked CD45RO, were positively enriched for CCR7, and omitted terminally differentiated effector memory CD45RA+ cells. The length of the CDR3 is 10 residues. Trimming shortened V by 2 bases and J by 8 bases, and 3 bases separated the two germline ends. The V gene's germline CDR1 is LNHDA and CDR2 SQIVND (reference sequence). General study findings and limits: Shared clonotypes across all four donors exceeded non-shared ones in generation probability. Across subsets, estimated richness was generally greater for naive than for memory populations.

A word on this clone: Its specificity is unknown.

The sample comprised naive CD8+ T cells sorted from blood. The sequence came from a man aged 30-40 years in good health. This rearrangement joins TRBV19 to TRBJ1-2, with D unresolved. CDR3 amino acids: CASSINGYTF. CDR3 DNA sequence: TGTGCCAGTAGTATAAACGGCTACACCTTC.